This T cell receptor beta chain was profiled in a study of cytomegalovirus exposure and HLA in healthy donors. PCR employed 60 Vbeta and 13 Jbeta primers. Only in-frame clones appear in the TCRdb table, and some are missing; sequencing was by immunoSEQ multiplex PCR. The sample lists approximately 120,000 clones; around three quarters were seen once. The CDR3 has 14 residues. CDR1 is SGHNT, CDR2 YYREEE, per germline (reference sequence). V was pared by 3 bases and J by 3 bases, with 13 bases between. The TCR sequence derives from a female donor in good health and CMV-seronegative. This chain uses TRBV5-4 with TRBJ2-7; D perhaps matches TRBD1 (5 bases). The specimen was PBMCs. CDR3 sequence (DNA): TGTGCCAGCAGCTCTTCGACAGCTGTCTACGAGCAGTACTTC. It is translated as CASSSSTAVYEQYF.